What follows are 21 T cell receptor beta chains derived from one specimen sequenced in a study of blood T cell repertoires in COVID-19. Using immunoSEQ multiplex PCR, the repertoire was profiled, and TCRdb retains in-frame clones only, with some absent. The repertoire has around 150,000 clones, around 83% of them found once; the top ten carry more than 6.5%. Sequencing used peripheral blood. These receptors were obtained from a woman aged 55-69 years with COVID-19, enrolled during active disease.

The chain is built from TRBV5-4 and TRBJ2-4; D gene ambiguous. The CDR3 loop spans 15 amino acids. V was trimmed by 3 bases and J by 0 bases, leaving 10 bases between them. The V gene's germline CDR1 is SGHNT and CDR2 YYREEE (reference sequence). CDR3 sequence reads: CASSSQHLAKNIQYF. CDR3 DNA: TGTGCCAGCAGCTCACAACATCTAGCCAAAAACATTCAGTACTTC.

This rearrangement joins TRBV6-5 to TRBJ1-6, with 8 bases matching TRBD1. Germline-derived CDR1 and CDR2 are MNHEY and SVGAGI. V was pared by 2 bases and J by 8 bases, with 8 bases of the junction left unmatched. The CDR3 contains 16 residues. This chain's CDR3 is CASSYGQGVTYSPLHF. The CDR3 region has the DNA TGTGCCAGCAGTTACGGACAGGGTGTGACTTATTCACCCCTCCACTTT.

In nucleotides, the CDR3 is TGTGCCAGCAGTCCGACAGGCCTTTCAGGAGGCTACACCTTC. Protein sequence: CASSPTGLSGGYTF. The chain joins TRBV27 to TRBJ1-2, with a possible D match to TRBD1 (6 bases). This CDR3 region has 14 residues. CDR1 is MNHEY, CDR2 SMNVEV, per germline (reference sequence). Trimming shortened V by 5 bases and J by 8 bases, and 18 bases separated the two germline ends.

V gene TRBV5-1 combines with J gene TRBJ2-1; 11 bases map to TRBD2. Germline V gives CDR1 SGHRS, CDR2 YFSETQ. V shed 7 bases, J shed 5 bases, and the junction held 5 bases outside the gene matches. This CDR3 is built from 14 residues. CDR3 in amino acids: CASSQTSGNNEQFF. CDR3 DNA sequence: TGCGCCAGCTCACAGACTAGCGGGAACAATGAGCAGTTCTTC.

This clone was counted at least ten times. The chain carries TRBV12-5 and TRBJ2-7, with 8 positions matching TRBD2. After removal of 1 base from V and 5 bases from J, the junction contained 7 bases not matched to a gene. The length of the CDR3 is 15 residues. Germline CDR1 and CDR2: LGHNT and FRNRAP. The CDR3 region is CASGLGGVAGNEQYF. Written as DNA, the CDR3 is TGTGCTAGTGGTTTGGGAGGGGTAGCGGGAAACGAGCAGTACTTC.

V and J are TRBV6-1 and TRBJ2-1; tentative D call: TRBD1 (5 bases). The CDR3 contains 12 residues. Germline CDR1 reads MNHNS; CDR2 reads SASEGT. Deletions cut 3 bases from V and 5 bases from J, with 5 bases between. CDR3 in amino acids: CASSDRDNEQFF. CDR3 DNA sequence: TGTGCCAGCAGTGACAGGGACAATGAGCAGTTCTTC.

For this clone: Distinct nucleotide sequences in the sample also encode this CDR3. Written as DNA, the CDR3 is TGCGCCAGCAGCTTGGAGGGGGCCTACGAGCAGTACTTC. Amino acids: CASSLEGAYEQYF. The J gene is TRBJ2-7, the V gene TRBV5-1, with a weak D call TRBD1 (6 bases). In germline, CDR1 is SGHRS, CDR2 YFSETQ. Deletions cut 0 bases from V and 2 bases from J, with 6 bases between. The CDR3 length is 13 residues.

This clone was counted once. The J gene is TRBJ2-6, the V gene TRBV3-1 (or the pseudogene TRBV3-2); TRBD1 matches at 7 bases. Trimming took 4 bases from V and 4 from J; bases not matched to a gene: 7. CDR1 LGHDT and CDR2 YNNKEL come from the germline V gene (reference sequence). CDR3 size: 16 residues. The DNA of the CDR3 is TGTGCCAGCAGCCGACAGGGACCCACCGGGGCCAACGTCCTGACTTTC. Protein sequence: CASSRQGPTGANVLTF.

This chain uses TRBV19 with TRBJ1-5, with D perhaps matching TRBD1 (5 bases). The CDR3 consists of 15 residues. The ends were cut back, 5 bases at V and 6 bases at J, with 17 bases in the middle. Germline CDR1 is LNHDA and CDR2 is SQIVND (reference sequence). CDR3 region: CASSPTPRVGQPQHF. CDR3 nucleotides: TGTGCCAGTAGTCCCACGCCCAGGGTTGGTCAGCCCCAGCATTTT.

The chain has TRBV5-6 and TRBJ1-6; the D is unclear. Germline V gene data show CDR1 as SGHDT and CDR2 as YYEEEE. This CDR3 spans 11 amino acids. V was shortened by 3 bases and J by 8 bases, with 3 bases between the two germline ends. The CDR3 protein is CASSSDSPLHF. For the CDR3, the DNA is TGTGCCAGCAGCTCAGATTCACCCCTCCACTTT.

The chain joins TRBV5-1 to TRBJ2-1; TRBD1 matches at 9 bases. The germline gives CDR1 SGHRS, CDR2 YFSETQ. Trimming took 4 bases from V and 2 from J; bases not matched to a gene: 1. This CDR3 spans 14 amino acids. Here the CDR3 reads CASSRDRAYNEQFF. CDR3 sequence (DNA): TGCGCCAGCAGCCGGGACAGGGCCTACAATGAGCAGTTCTTC.

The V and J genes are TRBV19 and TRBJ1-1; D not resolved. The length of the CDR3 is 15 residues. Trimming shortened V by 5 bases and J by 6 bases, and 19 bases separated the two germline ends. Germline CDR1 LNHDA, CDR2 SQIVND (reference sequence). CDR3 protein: CASSPLRQRVAEAFF. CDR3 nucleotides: TGTGCCAGTAGTCCCCTGAGGCAGAGGGTCGCTGAAGCTTTCTTT. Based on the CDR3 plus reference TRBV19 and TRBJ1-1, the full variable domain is DGGITQSPKYLFRKEGQNVTLSCEQNLNHDAMYWYRQDPGQGLRLIYYSQIVNDFQKGDIAEGYSVSREKKESFPLTVTSAQKNPTAFYLCASSPLRQRVAEAFFGQGTRLTVV.

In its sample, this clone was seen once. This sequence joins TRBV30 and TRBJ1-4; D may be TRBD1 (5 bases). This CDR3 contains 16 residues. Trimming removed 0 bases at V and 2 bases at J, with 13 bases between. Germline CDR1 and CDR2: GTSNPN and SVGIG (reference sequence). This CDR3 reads CAWSVLGRRTNEKLFF. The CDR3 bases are TGTGCCTGGAGTGTATTGGGGCGGCGGACTAATGAAAAACTGTTTTTT.

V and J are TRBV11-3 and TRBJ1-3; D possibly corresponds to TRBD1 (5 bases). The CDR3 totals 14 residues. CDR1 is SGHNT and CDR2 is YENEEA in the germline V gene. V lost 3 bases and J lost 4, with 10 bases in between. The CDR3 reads CASSLEGVGNTIYF. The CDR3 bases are TGTGCCAGCAGCTTGGAAGGGGTCGGAAACACCATATATTTT.

CDR3 sequence (DNA): TGTGCCAGCGTACTCCAGGGGTCCTCCTACAATGAGCAGTTCTTC. It yields the protein CASVLQGSSYNEQFF. J is TRBJ2-1 and V is TRBV6-5; a possible D gene is TRBD1 (6 bases). Germline CDR1 reads MNHEY; CDR2 reads SVGAGI. The CDR3 runs 15 residues. The germline V and J ends were trimmed by 8 bases and 0 bases, with 14 bases remaining between them.

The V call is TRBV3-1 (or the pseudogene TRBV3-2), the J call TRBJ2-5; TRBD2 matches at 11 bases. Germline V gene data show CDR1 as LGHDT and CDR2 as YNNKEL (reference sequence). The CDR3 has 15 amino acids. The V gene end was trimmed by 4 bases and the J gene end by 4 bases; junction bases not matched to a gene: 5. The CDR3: CASSPPSGGLETQYF. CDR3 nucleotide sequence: TGTGCCAGCAGCCCTCCTAGCGGGGGGCTAGAGACCCAGTACTTC.

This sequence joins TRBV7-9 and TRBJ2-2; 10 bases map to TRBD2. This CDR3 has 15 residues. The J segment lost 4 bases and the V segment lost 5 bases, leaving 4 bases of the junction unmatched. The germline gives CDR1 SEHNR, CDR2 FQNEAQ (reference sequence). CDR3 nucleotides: TGTGCCAGCAGCCCCTTAGCGGGAGGCACCGGGGAGCTGTTTTTT. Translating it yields CASSPLAGGTGELFF.

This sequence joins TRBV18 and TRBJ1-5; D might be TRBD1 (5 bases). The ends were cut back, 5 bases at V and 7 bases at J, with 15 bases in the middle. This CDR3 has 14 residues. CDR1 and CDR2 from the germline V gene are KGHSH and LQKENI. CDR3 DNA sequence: TGTGCCAGCTCAGGGCAGGCTGGGGGGCAGCCCCAGCATTTT. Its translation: CASSGQAGGQPQHF. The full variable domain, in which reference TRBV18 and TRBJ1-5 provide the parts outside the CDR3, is NAGVMQNPRHLVRRRGQEARLRCSPMKGHSHVYWYRQLPEEGLKFMVYLQKENIIDESGMPKERFSAEFPKEGPSILRIQQVVRGDSAAYFCASSGQAGGQPQHFGDGTRLSIL.

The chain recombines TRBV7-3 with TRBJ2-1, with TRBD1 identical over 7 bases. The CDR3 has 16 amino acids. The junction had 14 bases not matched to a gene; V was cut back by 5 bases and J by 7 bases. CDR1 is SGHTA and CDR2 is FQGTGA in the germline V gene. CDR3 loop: CASSPDRVLTGNEQFF. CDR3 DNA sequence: TGTGCCAGCAGCCCCGACAGGGTCCTAACGGGGAATGAGCAGTTCTTC.

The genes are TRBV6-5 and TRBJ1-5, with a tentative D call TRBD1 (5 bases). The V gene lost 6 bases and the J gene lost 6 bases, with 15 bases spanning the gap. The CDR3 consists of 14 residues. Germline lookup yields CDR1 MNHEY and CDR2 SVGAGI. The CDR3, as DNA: TGTGCCAGCAGCAACGGGGGAGGTCGTCAGCCCCAGCATTTT. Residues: CASSNGGGRQPQHF.

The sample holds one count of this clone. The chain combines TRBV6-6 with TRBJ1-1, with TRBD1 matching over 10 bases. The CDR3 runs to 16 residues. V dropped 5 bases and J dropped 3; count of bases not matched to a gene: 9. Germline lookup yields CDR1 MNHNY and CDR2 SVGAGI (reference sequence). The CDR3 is CASSQGQGGVDTEAFF. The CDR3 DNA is TGTGCCAGCAGTCAAGGACAGGGGGGGGTAGACACTGAAGCTTTCTTT.